What follows are 14 T cell receptor beta chains derived from one specimen sequenced in a study of blood T cells in healthy people across ages (dated by TCRdb to between 2014 and 2017). The protocol used for the library was 5' RACE. The data were produced on an Illumina HiSeq 2500. A second PCR of roughly 6 to 11 cycles was run with a J-beta primer mix and a sample-barcoded 5' primer. Starting from the raw public reads, TCRdb applied fastp trimming at Q25, assembled clones with MiXCR and retained in-frame beta chains. Each CDR3 protein appears once, grouped with its most common genes and DNA. In all, the sample holds 1.5 million to 2 million distinct CDR3 sequences, and under 30% of those were seen once. 7.7% of the sample is in the top ten clones. Sequencing was done on a sample of blood. These receptors were taken from a woman aged 30 to 39 in good health.

Details on this clonotype: An end of the junction differs from the germline gene, which may be a read error. In DNA form, the CDR3 reads TGTACCAGCAGTTACGGGGCTAGCGGGAGGGTAAGTGAGCAGTTCTTC. Encoded protein: CTSSYGASGRVSEQFF. The chain has TRBV6-6 and TRBJ2-1; 12 bases match TRBD2. The CDR3 has 16 amino acids. The germline V gene encodes CDR1 MNHNY and CDR2 SVGAGI (reference sequence).

The sample holds many counts of this clonotype. This rearrangement joins TRBV20-1 to TRBJ2-7, with TRBD2 matching 12 bases. The germline gives CDR1 DFQATT, CDR2 SNEGSKA (reference sequence). This CDR3 region has 14 residues. Trimming took 5 bases from V and 1 from J; bases not matched to a gene: 3. CDR3 residues: CSAGGLAGSYEQYF. Written as DNA, the CDR3 is TGCAGTGCTGGAGGACTAGCGGGATCCTACGAGCAGTACTTC.

This clonotype was picked up a small number of times. The V call is TRBV30, the J call TRBJ2-6; the D is unclear. CDR1 GTSNPN and CDR2 SVGIG come from the germline V gene (reference sequence). Trimming took off 4 bases at V and 3 bases at J, with 7 bases between the two ends. This CDR3 comprises 13 residues. The CDR3 DNA sequence: TGTGCCTGGAACACTCTTGGGGCCAACGTCCTGACTTTC. It codes for CAWNTLGANVLTF.

The rearrangement joins TRBV29-1 to TRBJ1-1; maybe TRBD1 (5 bases). Trimming removed 2 bases at V and 3 bases at J, with 10 bases between. Per germline, CDR1 SQVTM and CDR2 ANQGSEA. This CDR3 is built from 13 residues. The CDR3 sequence is CSVERQMDTEAFF. The CDR3 region has the DNA TGCAGCGTTGAAAGACAGATGGACACTGAAGCTTTCTTT.

This clonotype was counted only a few times. The chain links TRBV20-1 to TRBJ1-5; TRBD1 aligns across 9 bases. CDR1 is DFQATT and CDR2 is SNEGSKA in the germline V gene (reference sequence). The CDR3 is made up of 17 amino acids. V lost 3 bases, J lost 1 base, and 10 bases stayed unmatched. CDR3 sequence reads: CSASRTGDLESNQPQHF. CDR3 nucleotides: TGCAGTGCTAGCCGGACAGGGGATCTGGAAAGCAATCAGCCCCAGCATTTT.

The chain employs TRBV15 and TRBJ2-3, with D uncertain. The CDR3 extends over 14 amino acids. The germline V gene encodes CDR1 LNHNV and CDR2 YYDKDF (reference sequence). Trimming cost V 0 bases and J 6 bases, with 10 bases left between them. The CDR3 bases are TGTGCCACCAGCAGAGAAAGGACGGGCGATACGCAGTATTTT. It translates to CATSRERTGDTQYF.

A few counts support this clonotype. The chain is built from TRBV18 and TRBJ1-2; D uncertain. Trimming left V 6 bases short and J 3 bases short, with 11 bases between. The CDR3 consists of 13 residues. CDR1 and CDR2 (germline): KGHSH, LQKENI. The CDR3 DNA sequence: TGTGCCAGCTCCCAGTCGGACTACTATGGCTACACCTTC. This codes for CASSQSDYYGYTF.

A few counts support this clonotype. The rearrangement links TRBV5-1 to TRBJ2-5, with a weak D call TRBD2 (6 bases). There are 15 residues in the CDR3. Germline CDR1 SGHRS, CDR2 YFSETQ. V was shortened by 4 bases and J by 2 bases, with 15 bases between the two germline ends. The CDR3 DNA reads TGCGCCAGCAGCCTATCGGGACGGGAGCAAGAGACCCAGTACTTC. This sequence encodes CASSLSGREQETQYF.

The CDR3 DNA reads TGTGCCACCAGCGGAAAGCCCTGGACAGGGGGCGGAGGCGGCTACACCTTC. It specifies CATSGKPWTGGGGGYTF. The rearrangement joins TRBV15 to TRBJ1-2, with 11 positions matching TRBD1. The CDR3 is made up of 17 amino acids. The J segment lost 8 bases and the V segment lost 5 bases, leaving 16 bases of the junction unmatched. Germline V gene sequence: CDR1 LNHNV, CDR2 YYDKDF (reference sequence).

On this clonotype itself: With a much larger clone just one base away, this may be a read error. This chain uses TRBV29-1 with TRBJ2-1; no reliable D call. The CDR3 length is 12 residues. Trimming took 4 bases from V and 13 from J, leaving 17 bases between them. The germline gives CDR1 SQVTM, CDR2 ANQGSEA. The CDR3 loop reads CSVVRTQETQFF. CDR3 bases: TGCAGCGTTGTGAGGACCCAAGAGACCCAGTTCTTC.

This clonotype was seen more than once but under ten times. The chain employs TRBV7-9 and TRBJ1-4; D gene ambiguous. Trimming left V 5 bases short and J 0 bases short, with 16 bases between. Germline assignment: CDR1 SEHNR and CDR2 FQNEAQ (reference sequence). CDR3 length: 17 amino acids. CDR3 amino acids: CASSPRPTVATNEKLFF. DNA of the CDR3: TGTGCCAGCAGCCCCAGGCCGACCGTTGCAACTAATGAAAAACTGTTTTTT.

V gene TRBV6-5 combines with J gene TRBJ1-5, with D uncertain. The CDR3 loop spans 14 amino acids. The V gene's germline CDR1 is MNHEY and CDR2 SVGAGI. V was shortened by 5 bases and J by 7 bases, with 15 bases between the two germline ends. CDR3 amino acids: CASSRGRNGQPQHF. Here the CDR3 DNA reads TGTGCCAGCAGTAGAGGGAGAAACGGCCAGCCCCAGCATTTT.

The CDR3, as DNA: TGTGCCAGCAGCTTAGGGGACATCAGCAATCAGCCCCAGCATTTT. Translated: CASSLGDISNQPQHF. The chain joins TRBV7-2 to TRBJ1-5; D perhaps matches TRBD1 (6 bases). Deletions cut 1 base from V and 1 base from J, with 8 bases between. The CDR3 runs 15 residues. Germline V gene lookup returns CDR1 SGHTA and CDR2 FQGNSA.

This clonotype was seen a few times. J is TRBJ2-7 and V is TRBV28; no definite D call. V was pared by 6 bases and J by 2 bases, with 17 bases between. The CDR3 loop spans 15 amino acids. CDR1 is MDHEN, CDR2 SYDVKM, per germline. DNA for the CDR3: TGTGCCAGCAGCCCCCTATTGACGGCAGCCTACGAGCAGTACTTC. Protein: CASSPLLTAAYEQYF. The full variable domain, rest sourced from reference TRBV28 and TRBJ2-7, is DVKVTQSSRYLVKRTGEKVFLECVQDMDHENMFWYRQDPGLGLRLIYFSYDVKMKEKGDIPEGYSVSREKKERFSLILESASTNQTSMYLCASSPLLTAAYEQYFGPGTRLTVT.